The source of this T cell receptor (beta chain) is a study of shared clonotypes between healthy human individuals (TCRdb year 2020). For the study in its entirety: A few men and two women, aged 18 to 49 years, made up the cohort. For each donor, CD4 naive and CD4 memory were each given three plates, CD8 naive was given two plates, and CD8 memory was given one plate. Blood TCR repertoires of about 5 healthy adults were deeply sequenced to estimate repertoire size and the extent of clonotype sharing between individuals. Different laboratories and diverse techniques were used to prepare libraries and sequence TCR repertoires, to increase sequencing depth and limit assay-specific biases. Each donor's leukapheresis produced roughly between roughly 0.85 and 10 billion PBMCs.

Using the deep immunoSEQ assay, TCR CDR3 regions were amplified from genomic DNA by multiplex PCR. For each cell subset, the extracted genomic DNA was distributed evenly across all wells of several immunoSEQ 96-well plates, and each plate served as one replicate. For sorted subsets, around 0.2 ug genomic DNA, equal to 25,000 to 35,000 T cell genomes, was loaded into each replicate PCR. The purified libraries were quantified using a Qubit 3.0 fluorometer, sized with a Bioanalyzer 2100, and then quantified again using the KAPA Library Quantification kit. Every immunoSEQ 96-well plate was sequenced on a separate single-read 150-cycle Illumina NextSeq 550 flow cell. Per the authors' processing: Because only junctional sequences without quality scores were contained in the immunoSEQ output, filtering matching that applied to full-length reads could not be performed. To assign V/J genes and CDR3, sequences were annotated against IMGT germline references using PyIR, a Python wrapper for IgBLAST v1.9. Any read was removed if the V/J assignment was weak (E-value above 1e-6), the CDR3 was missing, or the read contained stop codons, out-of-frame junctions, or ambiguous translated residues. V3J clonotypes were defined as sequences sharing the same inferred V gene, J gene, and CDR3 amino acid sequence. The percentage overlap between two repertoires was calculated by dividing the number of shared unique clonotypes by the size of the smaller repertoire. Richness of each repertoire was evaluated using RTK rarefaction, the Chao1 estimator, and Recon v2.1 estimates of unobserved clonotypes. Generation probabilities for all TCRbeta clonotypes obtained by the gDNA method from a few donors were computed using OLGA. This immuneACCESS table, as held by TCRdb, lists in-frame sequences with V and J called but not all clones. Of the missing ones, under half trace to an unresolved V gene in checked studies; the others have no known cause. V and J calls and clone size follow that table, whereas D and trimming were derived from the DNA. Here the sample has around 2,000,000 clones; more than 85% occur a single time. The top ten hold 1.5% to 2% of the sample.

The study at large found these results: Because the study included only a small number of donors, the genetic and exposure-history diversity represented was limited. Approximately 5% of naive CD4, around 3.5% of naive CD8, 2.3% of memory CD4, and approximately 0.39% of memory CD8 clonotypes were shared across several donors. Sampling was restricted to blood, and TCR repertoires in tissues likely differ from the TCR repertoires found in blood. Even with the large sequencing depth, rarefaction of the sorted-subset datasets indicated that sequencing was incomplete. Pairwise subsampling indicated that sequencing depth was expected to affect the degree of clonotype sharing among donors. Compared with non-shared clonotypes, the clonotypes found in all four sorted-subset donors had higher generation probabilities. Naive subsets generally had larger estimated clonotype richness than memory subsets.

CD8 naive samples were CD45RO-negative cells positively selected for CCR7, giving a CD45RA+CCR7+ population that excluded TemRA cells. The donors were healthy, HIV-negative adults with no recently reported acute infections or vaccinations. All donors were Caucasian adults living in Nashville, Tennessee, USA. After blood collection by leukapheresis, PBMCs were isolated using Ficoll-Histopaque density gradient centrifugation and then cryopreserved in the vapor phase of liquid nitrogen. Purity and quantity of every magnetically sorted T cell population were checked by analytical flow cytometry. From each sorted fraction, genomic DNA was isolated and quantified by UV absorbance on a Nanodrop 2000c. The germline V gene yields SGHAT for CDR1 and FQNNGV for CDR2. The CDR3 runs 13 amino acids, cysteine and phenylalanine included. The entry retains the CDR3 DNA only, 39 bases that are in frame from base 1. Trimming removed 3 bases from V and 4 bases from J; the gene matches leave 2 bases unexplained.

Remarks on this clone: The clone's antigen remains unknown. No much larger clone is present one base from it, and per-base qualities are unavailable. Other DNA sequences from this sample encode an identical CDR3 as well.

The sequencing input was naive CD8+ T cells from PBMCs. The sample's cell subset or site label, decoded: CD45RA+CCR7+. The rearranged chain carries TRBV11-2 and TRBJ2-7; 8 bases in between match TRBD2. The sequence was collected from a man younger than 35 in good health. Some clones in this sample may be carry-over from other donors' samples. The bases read TGTGCCAGCAGCTTTGGGACTAGATACGAGCAGTACTTC. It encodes CASSFGTRYEQYF. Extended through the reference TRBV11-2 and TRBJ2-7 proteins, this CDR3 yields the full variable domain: EAGVAQSPRYKIIEKRQSVAFWCNPISGHATLYWYQQILGQGPKLLIQFQNNGVVDDSQLPKDRFSAERLKGVDSTLKIQPAKLEDSAVYLCASSFGTRYEQYFGPGTRLTVT.